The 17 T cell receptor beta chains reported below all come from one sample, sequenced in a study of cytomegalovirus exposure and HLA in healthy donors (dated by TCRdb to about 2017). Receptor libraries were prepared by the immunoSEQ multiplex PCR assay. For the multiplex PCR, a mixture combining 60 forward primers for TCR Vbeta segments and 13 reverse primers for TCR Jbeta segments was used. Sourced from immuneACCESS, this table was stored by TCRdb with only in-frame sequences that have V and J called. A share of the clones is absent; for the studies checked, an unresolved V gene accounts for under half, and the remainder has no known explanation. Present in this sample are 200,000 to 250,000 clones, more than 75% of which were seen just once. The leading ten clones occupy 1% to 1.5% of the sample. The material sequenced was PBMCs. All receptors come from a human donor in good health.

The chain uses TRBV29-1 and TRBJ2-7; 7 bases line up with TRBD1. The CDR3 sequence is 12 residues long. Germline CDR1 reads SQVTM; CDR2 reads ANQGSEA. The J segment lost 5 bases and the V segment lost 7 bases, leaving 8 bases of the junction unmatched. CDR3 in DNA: TGCAGCGCATCGGGACAGACGAACGAGCAGTACTTC. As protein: CSASGQTNEQYF.

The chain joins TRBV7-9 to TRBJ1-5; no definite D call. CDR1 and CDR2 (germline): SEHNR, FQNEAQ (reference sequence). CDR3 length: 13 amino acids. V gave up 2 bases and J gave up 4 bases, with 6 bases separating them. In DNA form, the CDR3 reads TGTGCCAGCAGCTTAAGAGAGAATCAGCCCCAGCATTTT. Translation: CASSLRENQPQHF.

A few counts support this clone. DNA of the CDR3: TGTGCCAGCAGTTTAGGTGCACAGGGGCCACACGGGGGCGGGGAGCTGTTTTTT. This encodes CASSLGAQGPHGGGELFF. The V call is TRBV27, the J call TRBJ2-2; D is perhaps TRBD1 (7 bases). Trimming stripped 2 bases from V and 7 bases from J, with 23 bases between. Germline CDR1 reads MNHEY; CDR2 reads SMNVEV (reference sequence). The CDR3 spans 18 residues.

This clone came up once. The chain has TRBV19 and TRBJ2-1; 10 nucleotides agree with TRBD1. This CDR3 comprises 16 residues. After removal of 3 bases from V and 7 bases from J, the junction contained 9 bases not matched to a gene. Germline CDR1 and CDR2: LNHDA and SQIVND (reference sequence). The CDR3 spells CASSILGQGEDNEQFF. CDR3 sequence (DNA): TGTGCCAGTAGTATTCTCGGACAGGGGGAGGATAATGAGCAGTTCTTC.

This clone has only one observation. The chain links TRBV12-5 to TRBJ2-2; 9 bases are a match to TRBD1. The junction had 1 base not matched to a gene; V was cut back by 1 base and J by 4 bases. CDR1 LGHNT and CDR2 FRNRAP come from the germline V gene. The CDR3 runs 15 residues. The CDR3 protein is CASGLDRGPTGELFF. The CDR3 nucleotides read TGTGCTAGTGGTTTGGACAGGGGGCCCACCGGGGAGCTGTTTTTT.

The CDR3 is CASSTDRDVQPQHF. DNA for the CDR3: TGTGCCAGCAGTACCGACAGGGATGTTCAGCCCCAGCATTTT. V is TRBV27 and J is TRBJ1-5; 7 bases fit TRBD1. J was trimmed by 6 bases and V by 5 bases; bases with no gene match: 7. This CDR3 is 14 amino acids long. Germline CDR1 reads MNHEY; CDR2 reads SMNVEV (reference sequence).

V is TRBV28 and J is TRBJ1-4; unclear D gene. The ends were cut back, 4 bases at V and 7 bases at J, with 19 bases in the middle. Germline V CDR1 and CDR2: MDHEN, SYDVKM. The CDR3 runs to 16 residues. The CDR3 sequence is CASSSQWRERSEKLFF. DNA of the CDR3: TGTGCCAGCAGTTCGCAATGGAGGGAAAGGAGTGAAAAACTGTTTTTT.

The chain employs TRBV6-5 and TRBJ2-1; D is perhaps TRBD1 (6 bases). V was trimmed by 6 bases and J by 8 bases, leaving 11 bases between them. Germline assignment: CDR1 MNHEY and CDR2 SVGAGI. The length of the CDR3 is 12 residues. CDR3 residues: CASSLRQDEQFF. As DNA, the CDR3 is TGTGCCAGCAGCCTTAGACAGGATGAGCAGTTCTTC.

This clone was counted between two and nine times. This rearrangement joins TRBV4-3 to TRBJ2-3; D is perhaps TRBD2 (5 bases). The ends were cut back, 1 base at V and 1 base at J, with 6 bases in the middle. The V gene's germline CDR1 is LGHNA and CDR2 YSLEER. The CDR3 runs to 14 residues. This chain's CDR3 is CASSQAGGTDTQYF. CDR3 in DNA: TGCGCCAGCAGCCAAGCCGGGGGCACAGATACGCAGTATTTT.

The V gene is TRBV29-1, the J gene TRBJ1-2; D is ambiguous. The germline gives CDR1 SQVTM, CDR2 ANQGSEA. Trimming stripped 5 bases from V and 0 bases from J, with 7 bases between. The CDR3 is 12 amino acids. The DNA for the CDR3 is TGCAGCGTTCAGGCGCCTAACTATGGCTACACCTTC. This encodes CSVQAPNYGYTF.

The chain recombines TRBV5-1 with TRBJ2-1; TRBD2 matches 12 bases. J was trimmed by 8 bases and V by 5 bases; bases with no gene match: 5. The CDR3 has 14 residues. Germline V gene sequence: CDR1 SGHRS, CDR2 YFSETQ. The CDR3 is CASRRLAGEYEQFF. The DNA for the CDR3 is TGCGCCAGCAGAAGACTAGCGGGAGAGTATGAGCAGTTCTTC.

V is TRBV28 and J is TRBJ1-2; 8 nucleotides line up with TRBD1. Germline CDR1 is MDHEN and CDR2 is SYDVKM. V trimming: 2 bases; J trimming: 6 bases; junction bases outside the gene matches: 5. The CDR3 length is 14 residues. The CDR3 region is CASSLQDRVNGYTF. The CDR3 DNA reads TGTGCCAGCAGTTTACAGGACAGGGTTAATGGCTACACCTTC.

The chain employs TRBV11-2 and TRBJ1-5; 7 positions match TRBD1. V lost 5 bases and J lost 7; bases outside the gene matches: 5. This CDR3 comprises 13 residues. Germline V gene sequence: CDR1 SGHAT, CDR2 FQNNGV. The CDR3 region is CASSTDREQPQHF. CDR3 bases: TGTGCCAGCAGCACAGACAGGGAACAGCCCCAGCATTTT.

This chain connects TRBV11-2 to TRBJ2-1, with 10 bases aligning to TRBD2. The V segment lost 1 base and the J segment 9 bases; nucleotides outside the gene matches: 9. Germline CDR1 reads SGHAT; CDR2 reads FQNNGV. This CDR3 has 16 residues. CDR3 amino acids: CASSLVFGTSVGEQFF. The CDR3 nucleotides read TGTGCCAGCAGCTTAGTGTTCGGGACTAGCGTCGGTGAGCAGTTCTTC.

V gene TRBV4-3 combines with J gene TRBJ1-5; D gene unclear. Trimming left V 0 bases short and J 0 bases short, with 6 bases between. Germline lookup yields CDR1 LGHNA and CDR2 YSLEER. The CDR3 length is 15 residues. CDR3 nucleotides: TGCGCCAGCAGCCAAGATACCTATAGCAATCAGCCCCAGCATTTT. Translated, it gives CASSQDTYSNQPQHF.

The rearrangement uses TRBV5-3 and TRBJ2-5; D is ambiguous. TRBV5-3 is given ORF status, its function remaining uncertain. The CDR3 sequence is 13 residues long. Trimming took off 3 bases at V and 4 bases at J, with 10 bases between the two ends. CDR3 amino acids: CARSSSLRETQYF. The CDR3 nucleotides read TGTGCCAGAAGCTCAAGTTTGAGAGAGACCCAGTACTTC.

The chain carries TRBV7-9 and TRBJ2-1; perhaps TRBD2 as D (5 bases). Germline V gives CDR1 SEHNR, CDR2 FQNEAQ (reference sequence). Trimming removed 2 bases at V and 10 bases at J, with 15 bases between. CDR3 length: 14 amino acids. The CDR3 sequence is CASSLSGVLVEQFF. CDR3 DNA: TGTGCCAGCAGCTTATCCGGGGTGTTAGTGGAGCAGTTCTTC. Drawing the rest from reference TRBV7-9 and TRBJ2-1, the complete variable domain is DTGVSQNPRHKITKRGQNVTFRCDPISEHNRLYWYRQTLGQGPEFLTYFQNEAQLEKSRLLSDRFSAERPKGSFSTLEIQRTEQGDSAMYLCASSLSGVLVEQFFGPGTRLTVL.